The 13 T cell receptor beta chains listed next were all sequenced from one sample in a study of blood T cell repertoires in COVID-19. Clones were sequenced by immunoSEQ multiplex PCR, and TCRdb holds only the in-frame ones, with some missing. The data show 25,000 to 35,000 clones, 68% seen once. Source material: peripheral blood. The receptors originated from a human donor in a cohort sampled during active COVID-19.

This clone appeared many times. The chain carries TRBV9 and TRBJ2-3; tentatively, D is TRBD1 (6 bases). The CDR3 consists of 16 residues. Germline CDR1 and CDR2: SGDLS and YYNGEE. The V end lost 3 bases, the J end lost 2 bases, and 16 bases lay between the germline ends. The CDR3 DNA sequence: TGTGCCAGCAGCGGGGGGACATCCCACTTCACAGATACGCAGTATTTT. It specifies CASSGGTSHFTDTQYF.

This clone was recorded a few times. This chain connects TRBV5-1 to TRBJ2-7; TRBD2 agrees at 9 bases. From germline, CDR1 is SGHRS and CDR2 YFSETQ. The CDR3 is 15 amino acids. With 0 bases clipped from V and 2 bases from J, the junction kept 3 bases outside the gene matches. In nucleotides, the CDR3 is TGCGCCAGCAGCTTGGCGGGCGGGGGGGCCTACGAGCAGTACTTC. Its protein is CASSLAGGGAYEQYF.

By sample share, this clone is medium-sized. The chain has TRBV10-3 and TRBJ1-1; the D is unclear. Trimming removed 2 bases from V and 6 bases from J, with 16 bases in between. Germline CDR1 and CDR2: ENHRY and SYGVKD. The CDR3 has 15 amino acids. CDR3 nucleotides: TGTGCCATCAGTGAGAAGGGTGGAGGTACCGCTGAAGCTTTCTTT. Translating gives CAISEKGGGTAEAFF.

The rearrangement uses TRBV9 and TRBJ2-5; 7 nucleotides align to TRBD1. Trimming removed 7 bases from V and 5 bases from J; junction bases left unmatched: 14. The CDR3 has 15 amino acids. Germline CDR1 reads SGDLS; CDR2 reads YYNGEE. The DNA for the CDR3 is TGTGCCAGCTGTTCTTCGACAGGGATCAAGGAGACCCAGTACTTC. This encodes CASCSSTGIKETQYF.

This chain connects TRBV29-1 to TRBJ2-1; tentatively, D is TRBD1 (5 bases). V shed 5 bases and J shed 10 bases, with 12 bases lying between them. The V gene's germline CDR1 is SQVTM and CDR2 ANQGSEA. The CDR3 runs 11 residues. Here the CDR3 reads CSVPAWGEQFF. CDR3 nucleotides: TGCAGCGTTCCTGCTTGGGGCGAGCAGTTCTTC.

This clone has only one observation. The CDR3 DNA follows: TGTGCCAGCAGCTTAGGTCAGAGGGACACCATATATTTT. It yields the protein CASSLGQRDTIYF. This chain connects TRBV7-8 to TRBJ1-3; D is ambiguous. Germline CDR1 is SGHVS and CDR2 is FQNEAQ. The CDR3 is 13 amino acids. The V end was cut by 1 base, the J end by 8 bases, with 9 bases between.

This clone was counted only a few times. The genes are TRBV11-2 and TRBJ2-1, with D possibly matching TRBD2 (5 bases). CDR1 and CDR2 (germline): SGHAT, FQNNGV. There are 15 residues in the CDR3. Trimming removed 6 bases at V and 0 bases at J, with 12 bases between. The CDR3 is CASSIDYSSYNEQFF. DNA of the CDR3: TGTGCCAGCAGTATAGACTACAGCTCCTACAATGAGCAGTTCTTC.

The J gene is TRBJ1-2, the V gene TRBV19, with TRBD1 matching 9 bases. V lost 1 base, J lost 4 bases, and 4 bases stayed unmatched. There are 15 residues in the CDR3. Per germline, CDR1 LNHDA and CDR2 SQIVND (reference sequence). The CDR3 reads CASSIGDRDPYGYTF. CDR3 sequence (DNA): TGTGCCAGTAGTATAGGGGACAGGGACCCCTATGGCTACACCTTC.

The CDR3 bases are TGTGCCAGCAGCAATCGGGACAAATACGAGCAGTACTTC. The encoded protein is CASSNRDKYEQYF. The chain is built from TRBV11-2 and TRBJ2-7; a possible D gene is TRBD1 (6 bases). V dropped 5 bases and J dropped 4 bases, with 12 bases sitting between them. CDR3 length: 13 residues. CDR1 is SGHAT and CDR2 is FQNNGV in the germline V gene.

This clone is labeled as medium-sized (0.01 to 0.1%). This chain joins TRBV28 and TRBJ1-5; D remains ambiguous. Trimming left V 2 bases short and J 9 bases short, with 11 bases between. The CDR3 runs 13 residues. Germline loops: CDR1 MDHEN, CDR2 SYDVKM. CDR3 region: CASSLGRVVPQHF. CDR3 nucleotide sequence: TGTGCCAGCAGTTTAGGGAGAGTTGTGCCCCAGCATTTT.

This sequence joins TRBV5-1 and TRBJ2-7; TRBD2 is a possible D gene (6 bases). CDR3 length: 15 amino acids. CDR1 and CDR2 (germline): SGHRS, YFSETQ. The V and J ends lost 0 bases and 2 bases respectively, with 12 bases between them. The CDR3 sequence: CASSLASGDPYEQYF. CDR3 sequence (DNA): TGCGCCAGCAGCTTGGCGTCGGGGGACCCCTACGAGCAGTACTTC.

The chain is built from TRBV3-1 (or the pseudogene TRBV3-2) and TRBJ2-2; 13 bases map to TRBD2. CDR1 is LGHDT and CDR2 is YNNKEL in the germline V gene (reference sequence). This CDR3 has 16 amino acids. V was clipped by 7 bases and J by 6 bases; unmatched bases: 8. Here the CDR3 DNA reads TGTGCCAGCACCGTACTAGCGGGAGGGCCACCCGGGGAGCTGTTTTTT. Protein sequence: CASTVLAGGPPGELFF.

The V call is TRBV9, the J call TRBJ2-1, with 7 bases that match TRBD2. Germline CDR1 reads SGDLS; CDR2 reads YYNGEE. Trimming cost V 2 bases and J 1 base; bases outside gene matches: 3. The CDR3 length is 15 residues. The CDR3 sequence: CASSVAGVSYNEQFF. The CDR3 DNA is TGTGCCAGCAGCGTTGCGGGGGTTTCCTACAATGAGCAGTTCTTC.